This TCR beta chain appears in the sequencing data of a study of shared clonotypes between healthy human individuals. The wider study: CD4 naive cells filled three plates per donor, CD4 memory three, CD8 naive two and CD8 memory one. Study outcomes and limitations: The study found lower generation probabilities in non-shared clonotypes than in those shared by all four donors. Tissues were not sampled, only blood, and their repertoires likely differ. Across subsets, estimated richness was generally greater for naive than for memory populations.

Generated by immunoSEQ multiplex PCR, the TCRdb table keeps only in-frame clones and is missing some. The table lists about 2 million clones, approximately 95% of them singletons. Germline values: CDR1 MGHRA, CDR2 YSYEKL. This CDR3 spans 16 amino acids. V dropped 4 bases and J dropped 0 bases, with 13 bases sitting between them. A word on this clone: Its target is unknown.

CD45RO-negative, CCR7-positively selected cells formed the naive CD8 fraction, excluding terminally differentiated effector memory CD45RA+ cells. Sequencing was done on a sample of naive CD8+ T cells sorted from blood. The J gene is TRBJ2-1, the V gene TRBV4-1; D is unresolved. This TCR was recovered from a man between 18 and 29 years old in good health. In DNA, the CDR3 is TGCGCCAGCAGCCCCTTGGGTAGCTTCTCCTACAATGAGCAGTTCTTC. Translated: CASSPLGSFSYNEQFF.